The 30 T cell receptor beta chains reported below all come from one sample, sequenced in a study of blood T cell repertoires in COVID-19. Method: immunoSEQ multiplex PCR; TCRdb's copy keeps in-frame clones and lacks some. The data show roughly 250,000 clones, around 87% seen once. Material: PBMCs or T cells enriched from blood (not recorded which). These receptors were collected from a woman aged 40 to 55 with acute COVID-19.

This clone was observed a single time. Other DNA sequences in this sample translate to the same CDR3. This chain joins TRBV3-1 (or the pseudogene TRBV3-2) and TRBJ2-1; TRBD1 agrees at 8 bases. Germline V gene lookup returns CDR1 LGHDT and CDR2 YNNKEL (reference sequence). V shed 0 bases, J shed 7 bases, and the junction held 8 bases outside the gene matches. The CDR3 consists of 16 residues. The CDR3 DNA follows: TGTGCCAGCAGCCAAGATGCGGCAGGGGGCCTAAATGAGCAGTTCTTC. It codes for CASSQDAAGGLNEQFF.

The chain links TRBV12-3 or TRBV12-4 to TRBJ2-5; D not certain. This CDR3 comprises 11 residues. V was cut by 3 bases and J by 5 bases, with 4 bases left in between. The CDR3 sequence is CASSFSETQYF. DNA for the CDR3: TGTGCCAGCAGTTTTAGTGAGACCCAGTACTTC.

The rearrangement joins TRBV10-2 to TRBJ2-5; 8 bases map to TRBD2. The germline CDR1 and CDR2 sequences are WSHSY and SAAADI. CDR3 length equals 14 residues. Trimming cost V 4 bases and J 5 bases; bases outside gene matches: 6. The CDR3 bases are TGCGCCAGCAGTGCGGCGGGAGGTTACGAGACCCAGTACTTC. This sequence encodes CASSAAGGYETQYF.

CDR3 loop: CASSIRQAGTGELFF. For the CDR3, the DNA is TGTGCCAGTAGTATAAGGCAGGCGGGCACCGGGGAGCTGTTTTTT. The rearrangement joins TRBV19 to TRBJ2-2; D possibly corresponds to TRBD2 (5 bases). V was pared by 2 bases and J by 4 bases, with 11 bases between. The germline V gene has CDR1 LNHDA and CDR2 SQIVND (reference sequence). The length of the CDR3 is 15 residues.

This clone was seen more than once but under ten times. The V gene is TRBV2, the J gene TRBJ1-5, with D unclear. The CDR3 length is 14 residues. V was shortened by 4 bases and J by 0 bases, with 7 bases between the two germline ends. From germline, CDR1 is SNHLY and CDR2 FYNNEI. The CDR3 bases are TGTGCCAGCAGTGTCGGCGGTAGCAATCAGCCCCAGCATTTT. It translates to CASSVGGSNQPQHF.

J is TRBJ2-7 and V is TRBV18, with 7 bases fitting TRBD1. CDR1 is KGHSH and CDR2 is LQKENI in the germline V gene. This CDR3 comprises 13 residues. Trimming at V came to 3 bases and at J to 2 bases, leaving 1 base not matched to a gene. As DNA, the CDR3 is TGTGCCAGCTCACCGCAGGGGGCCTACGAGCAGTACTTC. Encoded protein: CASSPQGAYEQYF.

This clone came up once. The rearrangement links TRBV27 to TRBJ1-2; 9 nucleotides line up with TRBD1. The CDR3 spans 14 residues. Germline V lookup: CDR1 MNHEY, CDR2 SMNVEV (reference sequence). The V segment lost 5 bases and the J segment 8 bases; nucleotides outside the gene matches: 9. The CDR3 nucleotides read TGTGCCAGCAGTATAAATGGGGGGACAGGGGGCTACACCTTC. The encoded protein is CASSINGGTGGYTF.

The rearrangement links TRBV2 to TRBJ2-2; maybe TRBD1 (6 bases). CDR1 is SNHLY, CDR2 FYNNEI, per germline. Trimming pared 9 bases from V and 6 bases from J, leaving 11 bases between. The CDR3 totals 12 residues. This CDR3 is CARGEGAGELFF. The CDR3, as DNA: TGTGCCAGGGGAGAGGGGGCCGGGGAGCTGTTTTTT.

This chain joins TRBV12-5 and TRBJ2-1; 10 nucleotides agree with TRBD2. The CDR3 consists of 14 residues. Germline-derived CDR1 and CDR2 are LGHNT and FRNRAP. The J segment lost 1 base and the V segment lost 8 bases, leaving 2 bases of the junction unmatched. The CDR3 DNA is TGTGCTAGTACTAGCGGGACTTCCTACAATGAGCAGTTCTTC. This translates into CASTSGTSYNEQFF.

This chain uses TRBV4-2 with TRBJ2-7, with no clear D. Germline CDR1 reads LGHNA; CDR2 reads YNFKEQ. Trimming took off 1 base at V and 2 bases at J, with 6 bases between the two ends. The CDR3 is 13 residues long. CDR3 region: CASSQGAPYEQYF. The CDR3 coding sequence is TGTGCCAGCAGCCAAGGGGCCCCCTACGAGCAGTACTTC.

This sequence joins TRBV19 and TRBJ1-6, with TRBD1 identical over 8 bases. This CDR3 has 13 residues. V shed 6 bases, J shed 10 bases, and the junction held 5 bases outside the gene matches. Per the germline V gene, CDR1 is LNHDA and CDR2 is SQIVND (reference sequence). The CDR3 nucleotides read TGTGCCAGTAGAGACAGGGGCGGGTCACCCCTCCACTTT. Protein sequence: CASRDRGGSPLHF.

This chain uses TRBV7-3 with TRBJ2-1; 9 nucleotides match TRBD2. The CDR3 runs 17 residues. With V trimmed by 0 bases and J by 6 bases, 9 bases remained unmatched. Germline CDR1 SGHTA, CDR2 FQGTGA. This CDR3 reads CASSLTGSGGRGNEQFF. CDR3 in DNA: TGTGCCAGCAGCTTAACTGGTTCTGGCGGGAGGGGCAATGAGCAGTTCTTC.

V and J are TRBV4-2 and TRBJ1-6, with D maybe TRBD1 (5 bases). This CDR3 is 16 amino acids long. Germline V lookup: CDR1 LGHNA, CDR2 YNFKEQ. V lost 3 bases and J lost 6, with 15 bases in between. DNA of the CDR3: TGTGCCAGCAGCCACGCCCCGGGGGGAGGTAATTCACCCCTCCACTTT. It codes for CASSHAPGGGNSPLHF.

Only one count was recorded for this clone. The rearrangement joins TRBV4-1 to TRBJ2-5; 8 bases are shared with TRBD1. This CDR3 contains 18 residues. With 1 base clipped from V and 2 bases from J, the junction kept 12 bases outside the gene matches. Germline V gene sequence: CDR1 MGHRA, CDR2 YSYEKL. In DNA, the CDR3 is TGCGCCAGCAGCCAAGCCCGGACAGGGATTGGCTTTCAAGAGACCCAGTACTTC. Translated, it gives CASSQARTGIGFQETQYF.

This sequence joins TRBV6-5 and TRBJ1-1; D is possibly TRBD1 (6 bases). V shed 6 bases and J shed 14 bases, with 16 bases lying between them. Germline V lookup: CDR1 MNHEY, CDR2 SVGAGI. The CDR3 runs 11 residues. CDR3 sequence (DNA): TGTGCCAGCAGAGAGACAGGCCCGTCCTTCTTT. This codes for CASRETGPSFF.

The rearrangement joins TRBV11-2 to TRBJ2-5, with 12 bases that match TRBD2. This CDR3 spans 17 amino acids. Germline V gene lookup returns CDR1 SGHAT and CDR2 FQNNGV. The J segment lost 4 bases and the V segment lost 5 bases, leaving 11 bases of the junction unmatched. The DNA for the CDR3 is TGTGCCAGCAGCACATCCCAAACGACTAGCGGGAGAGAGACCCAGTACTTC. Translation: CASSTSQTTSGRETQYF.

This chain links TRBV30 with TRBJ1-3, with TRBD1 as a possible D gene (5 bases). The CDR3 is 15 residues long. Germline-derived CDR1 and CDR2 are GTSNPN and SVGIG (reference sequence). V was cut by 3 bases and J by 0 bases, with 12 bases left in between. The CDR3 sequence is CAWSAWGGSGNTIYF. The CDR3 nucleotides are TGTGCCTGGAGCGCGTGGGGGGGCTCTGGAAACACCATATATTTT.

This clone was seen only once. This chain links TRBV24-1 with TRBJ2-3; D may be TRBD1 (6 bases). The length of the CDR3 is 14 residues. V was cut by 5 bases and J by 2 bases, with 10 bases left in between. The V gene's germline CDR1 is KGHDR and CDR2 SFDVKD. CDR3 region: CATSVAGDTDTQYF. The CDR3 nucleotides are TGTGCCACCAGTGTGGCAGGGGACACAGATACGCAGTATTTT.

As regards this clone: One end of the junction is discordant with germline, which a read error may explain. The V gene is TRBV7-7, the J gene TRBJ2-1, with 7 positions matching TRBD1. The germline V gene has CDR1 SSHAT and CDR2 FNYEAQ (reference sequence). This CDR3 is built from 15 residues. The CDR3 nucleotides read TGTGCTAGCAGCCCCAGGGGGAGTCTAGGATCAGAGCAGTTCTTC. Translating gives CASSPRGSLGSEQFF.

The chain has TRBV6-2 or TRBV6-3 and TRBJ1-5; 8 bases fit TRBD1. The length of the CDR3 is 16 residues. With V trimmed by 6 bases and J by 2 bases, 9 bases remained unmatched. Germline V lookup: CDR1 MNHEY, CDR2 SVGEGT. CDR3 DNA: TGTGCCAGCAGCTCGACAGGGGTTGGGCGCAATCAGCCCCAGCATTTT. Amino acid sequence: CASSSTGVGRNQPQHF.

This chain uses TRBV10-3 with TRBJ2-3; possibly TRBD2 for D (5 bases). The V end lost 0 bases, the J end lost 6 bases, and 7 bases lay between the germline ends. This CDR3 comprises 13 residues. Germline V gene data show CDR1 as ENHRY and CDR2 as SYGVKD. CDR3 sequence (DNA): TGTGCCATCAGTGAGTCGACGGGGGATACGCAGTATTTT. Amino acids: CAISESTGDTQYF.

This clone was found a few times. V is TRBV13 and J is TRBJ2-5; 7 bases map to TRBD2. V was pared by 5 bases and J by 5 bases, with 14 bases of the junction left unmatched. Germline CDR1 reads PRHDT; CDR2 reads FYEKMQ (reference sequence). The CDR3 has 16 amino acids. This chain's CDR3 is CASSTRVGGSSETQYF. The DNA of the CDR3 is TGTGCCAGCAGCACGCGAGTGGGGGGGTCCTCGGAGACCCAGTACTTC.

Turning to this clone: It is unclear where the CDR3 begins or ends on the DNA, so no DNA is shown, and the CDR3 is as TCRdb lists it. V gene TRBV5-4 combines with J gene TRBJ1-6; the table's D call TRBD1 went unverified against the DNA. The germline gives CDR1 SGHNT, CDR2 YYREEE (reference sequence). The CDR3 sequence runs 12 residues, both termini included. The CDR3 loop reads CASSAVGQGIHF.

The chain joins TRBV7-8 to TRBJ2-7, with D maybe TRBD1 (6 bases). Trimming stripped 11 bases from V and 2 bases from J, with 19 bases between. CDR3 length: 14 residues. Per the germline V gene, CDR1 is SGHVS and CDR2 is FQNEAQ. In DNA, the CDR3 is TGTGCCTGCTATGGGGACACAAACACCTACGAGCAGTACTTC. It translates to CACYGDTNTYEQYF.

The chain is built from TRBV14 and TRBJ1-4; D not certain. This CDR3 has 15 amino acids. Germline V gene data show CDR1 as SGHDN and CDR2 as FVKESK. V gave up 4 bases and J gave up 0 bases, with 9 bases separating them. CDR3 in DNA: TGTGCCAGCAGCCCGCACATAACAACTAATGAAAAACTGTTTTTT. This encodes CASSPHITTNEKLFF.

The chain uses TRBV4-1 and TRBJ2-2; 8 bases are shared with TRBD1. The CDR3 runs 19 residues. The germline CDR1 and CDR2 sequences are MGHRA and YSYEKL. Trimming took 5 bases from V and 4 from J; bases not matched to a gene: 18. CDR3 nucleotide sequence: TGCGCCAGCAGCTCACGCACCGGGACAGGCTCTAGGGGCACCGGGGAGCTGTTTTTT. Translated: CASSSRTGTGSRGTGELFF.

CDR3 sequence: CASSGTSGTISYNEQFF. The CDR3 bases are TGTGCCAGCAGTGGGACTAGCGGGACTATCTCCTACAATGAGCAGTTCTTC. V gene TRBV25-1 combines with J gene TRBJ2-1, with 12 bases fitting TRBD2. The CDR3 is made up of 17 amino acids. V trimming: 4 bases; J trimming: 0 bases; junction bases outside the gene matches: 4. Germline assignment: CDR1 MGHDK and CDR2 SYGVNS.

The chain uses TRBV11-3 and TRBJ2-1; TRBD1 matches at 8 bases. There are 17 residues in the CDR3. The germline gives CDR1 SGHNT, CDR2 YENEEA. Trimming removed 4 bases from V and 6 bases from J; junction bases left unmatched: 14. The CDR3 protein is CASSSPSGGQGANEQFF. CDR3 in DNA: TGTGCCAGCAGCTCACCGAGTGGGGGTCAGGGGGCCAATGAGCAGTTCTTC.

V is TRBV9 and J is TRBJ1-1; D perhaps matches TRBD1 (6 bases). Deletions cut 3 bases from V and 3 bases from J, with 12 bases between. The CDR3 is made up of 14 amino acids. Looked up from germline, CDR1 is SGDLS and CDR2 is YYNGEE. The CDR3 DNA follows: TGTGCCAGCAGCGGTTCGGGACATTACACTGAAGCTTTCTTT. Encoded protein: CASSGSGHYTEAFF. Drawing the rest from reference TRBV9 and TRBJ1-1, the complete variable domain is DSGVTQTPKHLITATGQRVTLRCSPRSGDLSVYWYQQSLDQGLQFLIQYYNGEERAKGNILERFSAQQFPDLHSELNLSSLELGDSALYFCASSGSGHYTEAFFGQGTRLTVV.

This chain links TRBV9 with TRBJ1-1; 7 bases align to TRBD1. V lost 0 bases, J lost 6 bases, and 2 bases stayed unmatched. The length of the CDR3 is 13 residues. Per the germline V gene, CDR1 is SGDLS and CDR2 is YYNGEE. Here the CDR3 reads CASSVVGQAEAFF. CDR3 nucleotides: TGTGCCAGCAGCGTAGTCGGACAGGCTGAAGCTTTCTTT.